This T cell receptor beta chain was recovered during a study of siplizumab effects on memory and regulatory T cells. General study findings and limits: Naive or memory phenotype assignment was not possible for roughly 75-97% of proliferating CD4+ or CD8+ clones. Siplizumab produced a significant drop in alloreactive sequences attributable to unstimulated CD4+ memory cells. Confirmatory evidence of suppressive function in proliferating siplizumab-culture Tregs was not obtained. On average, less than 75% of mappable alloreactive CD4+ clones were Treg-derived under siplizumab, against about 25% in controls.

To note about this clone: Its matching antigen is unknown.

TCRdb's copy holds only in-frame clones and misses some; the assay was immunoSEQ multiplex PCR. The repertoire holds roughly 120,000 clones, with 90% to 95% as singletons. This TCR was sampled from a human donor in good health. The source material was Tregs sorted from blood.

The CDR3 is CAITSGPVGTDTQYF. The CDR3 coding sequence is TGTGCCATTACCTCAGGCCCTGTGGGCACAGATACGCAGTATTTT. The gene calls are TRBV10-3 and TRBJ2-3; D call uncertain. CDR1 ENHRY and CDR2 SYGVKD come from the germline V gene. V lost 9 bases and J lost 1, with 17 bases in between. This CDR3 contains 15 residues.